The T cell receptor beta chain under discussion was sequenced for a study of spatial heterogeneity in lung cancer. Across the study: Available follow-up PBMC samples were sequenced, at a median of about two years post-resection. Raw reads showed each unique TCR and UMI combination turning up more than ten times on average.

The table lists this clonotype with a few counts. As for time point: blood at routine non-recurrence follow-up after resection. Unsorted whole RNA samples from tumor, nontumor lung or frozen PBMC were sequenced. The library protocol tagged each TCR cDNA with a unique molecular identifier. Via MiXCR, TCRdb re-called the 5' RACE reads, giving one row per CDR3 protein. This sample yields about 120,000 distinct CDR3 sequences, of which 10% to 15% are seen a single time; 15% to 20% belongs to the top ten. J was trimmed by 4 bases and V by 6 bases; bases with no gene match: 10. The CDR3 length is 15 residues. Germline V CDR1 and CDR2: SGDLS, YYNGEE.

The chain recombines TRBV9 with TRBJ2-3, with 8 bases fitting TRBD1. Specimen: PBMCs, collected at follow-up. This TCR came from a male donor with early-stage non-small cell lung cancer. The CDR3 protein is CASTRSDRGADTQYF. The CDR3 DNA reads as TGTGCCAGCACCCGTAGTGACAGGGGAGCAGATACGCAGTATTTT.